This T cell receptor (beta chain) appears in the sequencing data of a study of shared clonotypes between healthy human individuals. Here immunoSEQ multiplex PCR was the method, and the copy in TCRdb shows in-frame clones only, minus some. Of 1.5 million to 2.5 million clones in the sample, approximately 94% were seen once. Trimming at V came to 3 bases and at J to 4 bases, leaving 6 bases not matched to a gene. The CDR3 spans 15 residues. Germline V gene data show CDR1 as MDHEN and CDR2 as SYDVKM. Study-level findings and limits: What rarefaction showed was incomplete sorted-subset sequencing despite large depth.

It was CD45RO-negative cells, positively selected for CCR7, that made up naive CD8 cells, with terminally differentiated effector memory CD45RA+ cells excluded. On this clone: No antigen is known for it.

The chain recombines TRBV28 with TRBJ1-3, with 7 bases aligning to TRBD1. The sequence was obtained from a man aged 18-30 years in good health. The sequencing sample was made of naive CD8+ T cells sorted from blood. In DNA, the CDR3 is TGTGCCAGCAGTTTCAGGGGGATCGAAGGAAACACCATATATTTT. Protein sequence: CASSFRGIEGNTIYF. Filled out from reference TRBV28 and TRBJ1-3, the complete variable domain reads DVKVTQSSRYLVKRTGEKVFLECVQDMDHENMFWYRQDPGLGLRLIYFSYDVKMKEKGDIPEGYSVSREKKERFSLILESASTNQTSMYLCASSFRGIEGNTIYFGEGSWLTVV.